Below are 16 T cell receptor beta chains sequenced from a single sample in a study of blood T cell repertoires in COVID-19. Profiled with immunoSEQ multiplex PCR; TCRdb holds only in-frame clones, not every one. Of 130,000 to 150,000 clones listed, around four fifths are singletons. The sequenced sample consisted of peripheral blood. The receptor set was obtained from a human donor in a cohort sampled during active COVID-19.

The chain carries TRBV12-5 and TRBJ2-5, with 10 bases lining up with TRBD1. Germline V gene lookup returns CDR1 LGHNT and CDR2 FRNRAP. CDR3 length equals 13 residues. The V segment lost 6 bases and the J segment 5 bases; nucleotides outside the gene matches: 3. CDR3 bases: TGTGCTAGTGGCCAGGACAGGGGGGAGACCCAGTACTTC. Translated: CASGQDRGETQYF.

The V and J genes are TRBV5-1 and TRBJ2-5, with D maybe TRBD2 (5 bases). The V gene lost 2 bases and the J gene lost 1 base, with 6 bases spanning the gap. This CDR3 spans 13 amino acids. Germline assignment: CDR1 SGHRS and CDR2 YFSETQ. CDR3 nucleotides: TGCGCCAGCAGCTTAACTAGCCAAGAGACCCAGTACTTC. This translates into CASSLTSQETQYF. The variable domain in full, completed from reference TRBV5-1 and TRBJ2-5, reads KAGVTQTPRYLIKTRGQQVTLSCSPISGHRSVSWYQQTPGQGLQFLFEYFSETQRNKGNFPGRFSGRQFSNSRSEMNVSTLELGDSALYLCASSLTSQETQYFGPGTRLLVL.

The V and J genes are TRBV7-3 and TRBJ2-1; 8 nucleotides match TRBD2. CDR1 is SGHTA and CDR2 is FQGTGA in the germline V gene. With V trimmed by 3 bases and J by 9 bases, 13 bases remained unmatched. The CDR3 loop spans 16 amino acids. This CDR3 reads CASSLVSGGRTGEQFF. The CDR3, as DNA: TGTGCCAGCAGCTTGGTAAGCGGGGGCCGCACCGGTGAGCAGTTCTTC.

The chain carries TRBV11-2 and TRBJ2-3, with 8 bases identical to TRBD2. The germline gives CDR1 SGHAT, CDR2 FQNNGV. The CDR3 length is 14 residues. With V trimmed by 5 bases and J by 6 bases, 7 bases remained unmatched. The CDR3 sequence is CASSPWTSSDTQYF. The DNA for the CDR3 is TGTGCCAGCAGCCCTTGGACTAGCAGTGATACGCAGTATTTT.

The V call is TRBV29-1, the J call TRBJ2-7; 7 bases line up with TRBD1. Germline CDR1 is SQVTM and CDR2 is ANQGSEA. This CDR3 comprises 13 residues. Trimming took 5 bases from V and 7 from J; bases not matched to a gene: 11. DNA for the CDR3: TGCAGCGTTACCGACAGGGTCTCTGGGGAGCAGTACTTC. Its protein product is CSVTDRVSGEQYF.

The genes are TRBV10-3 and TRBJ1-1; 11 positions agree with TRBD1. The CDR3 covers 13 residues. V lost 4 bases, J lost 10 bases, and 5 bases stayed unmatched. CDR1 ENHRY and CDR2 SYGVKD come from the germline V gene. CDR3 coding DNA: TGTGCCATCAGTGTCCCCGGGACAGGGGGAGCTTTCTTT. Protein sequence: CAISVPGTGGAFF.

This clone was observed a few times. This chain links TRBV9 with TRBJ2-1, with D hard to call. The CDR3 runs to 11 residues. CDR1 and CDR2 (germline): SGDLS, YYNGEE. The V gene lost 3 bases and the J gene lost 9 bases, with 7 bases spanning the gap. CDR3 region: CASSAHSEQFF. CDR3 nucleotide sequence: TGTGCCAGCAGCGCTCATAGTGAGCAGTTCTTC.

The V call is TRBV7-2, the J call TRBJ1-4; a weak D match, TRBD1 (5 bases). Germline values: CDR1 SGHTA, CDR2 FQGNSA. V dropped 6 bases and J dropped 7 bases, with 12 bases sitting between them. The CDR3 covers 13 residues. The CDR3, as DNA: TGTGCCAGCAGTAGGGGAGGAGGTGAAAAACTGTTTTTT. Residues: CASSRGGGEKLFF.

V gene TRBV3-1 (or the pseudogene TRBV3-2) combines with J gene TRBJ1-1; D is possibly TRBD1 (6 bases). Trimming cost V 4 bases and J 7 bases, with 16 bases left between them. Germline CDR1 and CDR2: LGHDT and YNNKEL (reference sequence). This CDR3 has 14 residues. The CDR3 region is CASSPLKRGGEAFF. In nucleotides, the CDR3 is TGTGCCAGCAGCCCCCTAAAGCGAGGGGGTGAAGCTTTCTTT.

The chain's CDR3 is CASSLGGNTEAFF. The DNA of the CDR3 is TGTGCCAGCAGTTTAGGGGGCAACACTGAAGCTTTCTTT. The chain uses TRBV27 and TRBJ1-1, with D perhaps matching TRBD1 (6 bases). Between the trimmed V and J ends, which lost 2 bases and 2 bases, there was a span of 6 bases. The CDR3 is 13 amino acids. CDR1 is MNHEY, CDR2 SMNVEV, per germline (reference sequence).

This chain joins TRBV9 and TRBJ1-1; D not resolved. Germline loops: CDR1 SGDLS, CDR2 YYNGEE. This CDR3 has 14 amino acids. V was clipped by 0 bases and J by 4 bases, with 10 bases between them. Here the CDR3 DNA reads TGTGCCAGCAGCGTAGAACCTACGGGCACTGAAGCTTTCTTT. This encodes CASSVEPTGTEAFF. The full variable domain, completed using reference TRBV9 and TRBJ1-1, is DSGVTQTPKHLITATGQRVTLRCSPRSGDLSVYWYQQSLDQGLQFLIQYYNGEERAKGNILERFSAQQFPDLHSELNLSSLELGDSALYFCASSVEPTGTEAFFGQGTRLTVV.

CDR3 region: CASSLRGQGAFF. The CDR3 coding sequence is TGTGCCAGCAGCTTAAGAGGTCAGGGAGCTTTCTTT. This chain connects TRBV11-2 to TRBJ1-1, with a tentative D call TRBD1 (5 bases). The ends were cut back, 2 bases at V and 10 bases at J, with 11 bases in the middle. CDR3 length: 12 residues. Germline CDR1 SGHAT, CDR2 FQNNGV.

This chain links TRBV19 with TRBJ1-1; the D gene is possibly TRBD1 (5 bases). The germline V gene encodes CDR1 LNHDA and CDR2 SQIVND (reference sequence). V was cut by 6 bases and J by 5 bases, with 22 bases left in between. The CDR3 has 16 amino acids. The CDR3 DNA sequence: TGTGCCAGTAGGCAGACAACCGGAAGGGGAATTACTGAAGCTTTCTTT. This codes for CASRQTTGRGITEAFF.

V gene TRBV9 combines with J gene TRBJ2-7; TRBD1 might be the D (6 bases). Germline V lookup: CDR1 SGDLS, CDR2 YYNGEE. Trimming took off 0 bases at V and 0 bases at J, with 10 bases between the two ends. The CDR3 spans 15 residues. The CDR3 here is CASSVAGDNSYEQYF. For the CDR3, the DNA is TGTGCCAGCAGCGTAGCAGGGGACAACTCCTACGAGCAGTACTTC. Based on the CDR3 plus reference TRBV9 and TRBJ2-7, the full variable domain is DSGVTQTPKHLITATGQRVTLRCSPRSGDLSVYWYQQSLDQGLQFLIQYYNGEERAKGNILERFSAQQFPDLHSELNLSSLELGDSALYFCASSVAGDNSYEQYFGPGTRLTVT.

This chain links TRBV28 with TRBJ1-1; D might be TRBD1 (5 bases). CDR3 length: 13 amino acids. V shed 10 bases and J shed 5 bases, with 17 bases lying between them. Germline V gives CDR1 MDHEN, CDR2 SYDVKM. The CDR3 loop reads CATKFGGKTEAFF. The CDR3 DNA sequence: TGTGCCACCAAATTCGGGGGGAAAACTGAAGCTTTCTTT. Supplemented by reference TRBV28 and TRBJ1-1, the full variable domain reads DVKVTQSSRYLVKRTGEKVFLECVQDMDHENMFWYRQDPGLGLRLIYFSYDVKMKEKGDIPEGYSVSREKKERFSLILESASTNQTSMYLCATKFGGKTEAFFGQGTRLTVV.

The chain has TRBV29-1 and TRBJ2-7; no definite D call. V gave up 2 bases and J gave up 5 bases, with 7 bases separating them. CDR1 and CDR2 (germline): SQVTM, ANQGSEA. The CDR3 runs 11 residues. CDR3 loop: CSVEMGHEQYF. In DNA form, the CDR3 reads TGCAGCGTTGAAATGGGCCACGAGCAGTACTTC.